The clone carrying this T cell receptor (beta chain) has a count of ten or more. Its antigen is as yet unknown. The data are from a study of post-analysis software for immune sequencing data. Turning to the study itself: The disease courses spanned relapsing-remitting, secondary progressive and progressive-relapsing forms of multiple sclerosis.

Each TCR beta cDNA library carried unique molecular identifiers. The authors obtained roughly 500,000 cDNA molecules from about 0.94 to 9.7 million T cells. MiXCR, applied by TCRdb to the PCR reads, yields one record per CDR3 protein. The data show hundreds of thousands of distinct CDR3 sequences, with roughly 27% seen just once and more than 0.45% held by the top ten. Overall study findings and caveats: Controls' normalized Chao1 diversity significantly exceeded that of multiple sclerosis patients. Samples sharing a preparation batch grouped tightly together when assessed by F measure.

Source material: blood. This TCR was recovered from a girl aged 10 to 17 with multiple sclerosis.

DNA of the CDR3: TGCAGTCCCCGGACTAGCGGAGGGTATGAGCAGTTCTTC. It specifies CSPRTSGGYEQFF. The chain links TRBV20-1 to TRBJ2-1; 10 bases align to TRBD2. With 8 bases clipped from V and 8 bases from J, the junction kept 9 bases outside the gene matches. Per the germline V gene, CDR1 is DFQATT and CDR2 is SNEGSKA (reference sequence). The CDR3 extends over 13 amino acids.